The 30 T cell receptor beta chains given below trace back to one sample, sequenced in a study of cytomegalovirus exposure and HLA in healthy donors. Measured with immunoSEQ multiplex PCR; TCRdb has only the in-frame clones, and not every one. The sample holds over 90,000 clones, about 95% seen once. The specimen sequenced was PBMCs. These receptors all stem from a woman aged 18-29 years in good health and CMV-seronegative.

J is TRBJ2-7 and V is TRBV30; TRBD2 agrees at 7 bases. Losses at the gene ends were 8 bases for V and 2 bases for J; bases not matched to a gene: 9. The V gene's germline CDR1 is GTSNPN and CDR2 SVGIG (reference sequence). The CDR3 totals 13 residues. The CDR3 loop reads CAGMGLSPYEQYF. The CDR3 DNA follows: TGTGCCGGAATGGGACTATCCCCCTACGAGCAGTACTTC.

This chain connects TRBV2 to TRBJ2-2; unclear D gene. The CDR3 sequence is 13 residues long. Germline V gene sequence: CDR1 SNHLY, CDR2 FYNNEI. V lost 4 bases and J 5 bases, leaving 8 bases between the germline ends. The CDR3 here is CASSAERTGELFF. The CDR3 bases are TGTGCCAGCAGTGCTGAACGGACCGGGGAGCTGTTTTTT.

DNA for the CDR3: TGTGCCAGCAGTGGTAACAGGGAACGCTATGGCTACACCTTC. Amino acid sequence: CASSGNRERYGYTF. The chain carries TRBV6-1 and TRBJ1-2; possible D gene TRBD1, 6 bases. Deletions cut 4 bases from V and 4 bases from J, with 13 bases between. This CDR3 comprises 14 residues. CDR1 MNHNS and CDR2 SASEGT come from the germline V gene.

The rearrangement links TRBV6-5 to TRBJ1-1, with no clear D. The germline V gene encodes CDR1 MNHEY and CDR2 SVGAGI. Trimming stripped 8 bases from V and 1 base from J, with 8 bases between. The length of the CDR3 is 12 residues. This chain's CDR3 is CASFAGNTEAFF. CDR3 in DNA: TGTGCCAGCTTCGCAGGGAACACTGAAGCTTTCTTT.

The rearrangement uses TRBV9 and TRBJ2-7, with 8 bases fitting TRBD1. Losses at the gene ends were 3 bases for V and 3 bases for J; bases not matched to a gene: 8. CDR1 and CDR2 from the germline V gene are SGDLS and YYNGEE. The CDR3 runs 15 residues. CDR3 sequence reads: CASSAKGQAHYEQYF. CDR3 nucleotide sequence: TGTGCCAGCAGCGCGAAGGGACAGGCCCACTACGAGCAGTACTTC.

The chain recombines TRBV5-4 with TRBJ2-4, with D hard to call. This CDR3 comprises 15 residues. Germline assignment: CDR1 SGHNT and CDR2 YYREEE (reference sequence). V was shortened by 3 bases and J by 7 bases, with 17 bases between the two germline ends. The CDR3 DNA sequence: TGTGCCAGCAGCTCGCAGCCTTCGTGGGCGAACATTCAGTACTTC. This codes for CASSSQPSWANIQYF.

This chain uses TRBV5-1 with TRBJ2-1, with 9 nucleotides matching TRBD2. This CDR3 is 16 amino acids long. V trimming: 1 base; J trimming: 0 bases; junction bases outside the gene matches: 2. Germline V CDR1 and CDR2: SGHRS, YFSETQ. For the CDR3, the DNA is TGCGCCAGCAGCTTGCAGCGGGGGGTCTCCTACAATGAGCAGTTCTTC. Protein sequence: CASSLQRGVSYNEQFF.

The chain has TRBV5-1 and TRBJ2-2, with 8 bases fitting TRBD2. The germline CDR1 and CDR2 sequences are SGHRS and YFSETQ. There are 17 residues in the CDR3. J gave up 0 bases and V 0 bases, and 4 bases lay outside the gene matches. As DNA, the CDR3 is TGCGCCAGCAGCTTGGCTAGCGGGCGATCGAACACCGGGGAGCTGTTTTTT. Its protein is CASSLASGRSNTGELFF.

V gene TRBV29-1 combines with J gene TRBJ2-7; 9 nucleotides agree with TRBD1. The V gene end was trimmed by 7 bases and the J gene end by 2 bases; junction bases not matched to a gene: 6. The CDR3 spans 13 residues. Germline values: CDR1 SQVTM, CDR2 ANQGSEA. This CDR3 is CSARDRATYEQYF. CDR3 bases: TGCAGCGCCCGGGACAGGGCCACCTACGAGCAGTACTTC.

The rearrangement uses TRBV7-9 and TRBJ2-7; perhaps TRBD2 as D (5 bases). The V gene's germline CDR1 is SEHNR and CDR2 FQNEAQ (reference sequence). V was cut by 5 bases and J by 7 bases, with 9 bases left in between. The CDR3 loop spans 11 amino acids. This chain's CDR3 is CASSRSGEQYF. The DNA of the CDR3 is TGTGCCAGCAGCAGGTCGGGGGAGCAGTACTTC.

This clone occurred once. This chain links TRBV2 with TRBJ2-3; 8 bases map to TRBD1. Germline trimming cut 6 bases from V and 4 bases from J; bases unmatched to any gene: 9. Per the germline V gene, CDR1 is SNHLY and CDR2 is FYNNEI. This CDR3 is 15 amino acids long. CDR3 sequence reads: CASSPQGASADTQYF. DNA of the CDR3: TGTGCCAGCAGCCCTCAGGGGGCTAGTGCAGATACGCAGTATTTT. The variable domain in full, completed from reference TRBV2 and TRBJ2-3, reads EPEVTQTPSHQVTQMGQEVILRCVPISNHLYFYWYRQILGQKVEFLVSFYNNEISEKSEIFDDQFSVERPDGSNFTLKIRSTKLEDSAMYFCASSPQGASADTQYFGPGTRLTVL.

This clone was seen only a few times. V gene TRBV11-3 combines with J gene TRBJ1-4; D is ambiguous. CDR1 SGHNT and CDR2 YENEEA come from the germline V gene. Trimming took off 3 bases at V and 0 bases at J, with 8 bases between the two ends. This CDR3 region has 15 residues. CDR3 coding DNA: TGTGCCAGCAGCTTTAACGAGGCAACTAATGAAAAACTGTTTTTT. Translating gives CASSFNEATNEKLFF. The full variable domain, with the rest looked up from reference TRBV11-3 and TRBJ1-4, is EAGVVQSPRYKIIEKKQPVAFWCNPISGHNTLYWYLQNLGQGPELLIRYENEEAVDDSQLPKDRFSAERLKGVDSTLKIQPAELGDSAVYLCASSFNEATNEKLFFGSGTQLSVL.

The chain couples TRBV10-3 to TRBJ2-5; 9 nucleotides agree with TRBD1. The CDR3 loop spans 16 amino acids. The J segment lost 5 bases and the V segment lost 2 bases, leaving 9 bases of the junction unmatched. Germline V gene data show CDR1 as ENHRY and CDR2 as SYGVKD. In DNA form, the CDR3 reads TGTGCCATCAGTGAGACTCCGACAGGGGGAATGGAGACCCAGTACTTC. Translating it yields CAISETPTGGMETQYF.

V gene TRBV9 combines with J gene TRBJ2-7; D not certain. Germline loops: CDR1 SGDLS, CDR2 YYNGEE. V was pared by 3 bases and J by 0 bases, with 10 bases between. CDR3 length: 14 amino acids. This chain's CDR3 is CASSAQVDSYEQYF. The CDR3 bases are TGTGCCAGCAGCGCACAAGTCGACTCCTACGAGCAGTACTTC.

V gene TRBV6-6 combines with J gene TRBJ1-2; tentative D call: TRBD1 (6 bases). Trimming cost V 11 bases and J 8 bases, with 21 bases left between them. The V gene's germline CDR1 is MNHNY and CDR2 SVGAGI (reference sequence). CDR3 length: 13 amino acids. The CDR3 here is CAHNREVQTGYTF. CDR3 DNA: TGTGCCCATAACAGGGAAGTCCAAACCGGCTACACCTTC.

At least ten counts were recorded for this clone. The CDR3 sequence: CASSFRYGTSGGTSYEQYF. The CDR3 DNA follows: TGTGCCAGCAGTTTCCGTTACGGGACTAGCGGGGGTACCTCCTACGAGCAGTACTTC. The chain links TRBV27 to TRBJ2-7; 14 nucleotides align to TRBD2. V lost 3 bases to trimming and J lost 0 bases; unmatched junction nucleotides: 10. CDR3 length equals 19 residues. CDR1 MNHEY and CDR2 SMNVEV come from the germline V gene (reference sequence).

The chain is built from TRBV19 and TRBJ2-7; D might be TRBD1 (5 bases). Trimming shortened V by 5 bases and J by 0 bases, and 14 bases separated the two germline ends. Germline loops: CDR1 LNHDA, CDR2 SQIVND (reference sequence). The CDR3 length is 15 residues. The CDR3 nucleotides read TGTGCCAGTAGTGCGATAGGGGATAACTCCTACGAGCAGTACTTC. Its protein product is CASSAIGDNSYEQYF.

The J gene is TRBJ1-2, the V gene TRBV11-2, with D possibly matching TRBD1 (5 bases). The CDR3 runs to 15 residues. Germline V CDR1 and CDR2: SGHAT, FQNNGV. The V gene lost 5 bases and the J gene lost 5 bases, with 18 bases spanning the gap. CDR3 region: CASSADGGFVYGYTF. DNA of the CDR3: TGTGCCAGCAGCGCCGACGGGGGATTTGTATATGGCTACACCTTC.

This rearrangement joins TRBV6-6 to TRBJ2-3; 8 nucleotides line up with TRBD2. The ends lost 8 bases at V and 2 bases at J; junction bases unmatched: 6. Looked up from germline, CDR1 is MNHNY and CDR2 is SVGAGI (reference sequence). There are 14 residues in the CDR3. The CDR3 nucleotides read TGTGCCAGCGGCCCGGGGGGGAACACAGATACGCAGTATTTT. This gives the protein CASGPGGNTDTQYF.

The chain links TRBV9 to TRBJ2-1; 7 bases fit TRBD1. Germline V gene sequence: CDR1 SGDLS, CDR2 YYNGEE. Losses at the gene ends were 3 bases for V and 4 bases for J; bases not matched to a gene: 7. The CDR3 covers 15 residues. CDR3 protein: CASSATGTEYNEQFF. CDR3 DNA sequence: TGTGCCAGCAGCGCTACCGGGACAGAATACAATGAGCAGTTCTTC. Drawing the rest from reference TRBV9 and TRBJ2-1, the complete variable domain is DSGVTQTPKHLITATGQRVTLRCSPRSGDLSVYWYQQSLDQGLQFLIQYYNGEERAKGNILERFSAQQFPDLHSELNLSSLELGDSALYFCASSATGTEYNEQFFGPGTRLTVL.

This chain links TRBV11-2 with TRBJ2-1; TRBD2 aligns across 9 bases. CDR3 length equals 15 residues. V was clipped by 5 bases and J by 5 bases; unmatched bases: 7. Per the germline V gene, CDR1 is SGHAT and CDR2 is FQNNGV. The CDR3 region is CASSVSGRQHNEQFF. CDR3 in DNA: TGTGCCAGCAGCGTCAGCGGGAGGCAACACAATGAGCAGTTCTTC.

The chain employs TRBV15 and TRBJ1-3; TRBD1 aligns across 7 bases. Per germline, CDR1 LNHNV and CDR2 YYDKDF (reference sequence). The CDR3 sequence is 17 residues long. V gave up 6 bases and J gave up 4 bases; unmatched junction bases: 15. The CDR3 protein is CATSKSPRQGTGNTIYF. CDR3 nucleotides: TGTGCCACCAGTAAAAGTCCACGACAGGGCACGGGAAACACCATATATTTT.

The genes are TRBV6-6 and TRBJ2-1; 9 nucleotides match TRBD1. V was clipped by 9 bases and J by 9 bases; unmatched bases: 15. Germline V gene data show CDR1 as MNHNY and CDR2 as SVGAGI (reference sequence). The CDR3 has 15 amino acids. The CDR3 spells CASSLMGQGFVEQFF. DNA of the CDR3: TGTGCCAGTTCACTAATGGGACAGGGATTCGTTGAGCAGTTCTTC.

This chain joins TRBV25-1 and TRBJ1-3, with a possible D match to TRBD1 (5 bases). This CDR3 contains 14 residues. The V gene lost 6 bases and the J gene lost 2 bases, with 11 bases spanning the gap. In germline, CDR1 is MGHDK, CDR2 SYGVNS. The CDR3 DNA reads as TGTGCCAGCAGCGACAGACCCGCTGGAAACACCATATATTTT. This sequence encodes CASSDRPAGNTIYF. Based on the CDR3 plus reference TRBV25-1 and TRBJ1-3, the full variable domain is EADIYQTPRYLVIGTGKKITLECSQTMGHDKMYWYQQDPGMELHLIHYSYGVNSTEKGDLSSESTVSRIRTEHFPLTLESARPSHTSQYLCASSDRPAGNTIYFGEGSWLTVV.

This sequence joins TRBV27 and TRBJ2-5; 9 bases align to TRBD2. The CDR3 extends over 15 amino acids. CDR1 and CDR2 from the germline V gene are MNHEY and SMNVEV (reference sequence). Germline trimming cut 6 bases from V and 7 bases from J; bases unmatched to any gene: 12. The DNA of the CDR3 is TGTGCCAGCAGCCCAACTAGCGGGCCCTCAGGGACCCAGTACTTC. This encodes CASSPTSGPSGTQYF.

The chain combines TRBV19 with TRBJ1-5; D is ambiguous. CDR3 length: 13 residues. Germline-derived CDR1 and CDR2 are LNHDA and SQIVND (reference sequence). The V end was cut by 2 bases, the J end by 8 bases, with 10 bases between. In nucleotides, the CDR3 is TGTGCCAGTAGTATAATGCGGTGGGAGCCCCAGCATTTT. Protein: CASSIMRWEPQHF.

The chain links TRBV4-1 to TRBJ2-7; a possible D gene is TRBD2 (5 bases). Trimming took off 5 bases at V and 7 bases at J, with 15 bases between the two ends. Germline loops: CDR1 MGHRA, CDR2 YSYEKL. The CDR3 extends over 13 amino acids. The CDR3 DNA reads as TGCGCCAGCAGCTCTGTCCTCGGGATTGAGCAGTACTTC. Translation: CASSSVLGIEQYF.

The V gene is TRBV2, the J gene TRBJ2-7; 7 nucleotides agree with TRBD2. CDR3 length: 11 residues. The V segment lost 6 bases and the J segment 6 bases; nucleotides outside the gene matches: 2. Germline CDR1 and CDR2: SNHLY and FYNNEI. The CDR3 DNA reads as TGTGCCAGCAGACTAGCGAGCGAGCAGTACTTC. It yields the protein CASRLASEQYF.

The chain is built from TRBV7-2 and TRBJ2-1; 7 positions match TRBD1. The CDR3 is 15 amino acids. Unmatched junction bases numbered 3, after V lost 1 base and J lost 3 bases. Germline V gives CDR1 SGHTA, CDR2 FQGNSA. The CDR3: CASSLVGTDYNEQFF. The CDR3 nucleotides read TGTGCCAGCAGCTTAGTTGGGACAGACTACAATGAGCAGTTCTTC.

This clone is a singleton in its sample. The rearrangement links TRBV5-4 to TRBJ1-2, with 10 bases identical to TRBD1. V was pared by 0 bases and J by 3 bases, with 8 bases of the junction left unmatched. The CDR3 runs 17 residues. Germline-derived CDR1 and CDR2 are SGHNT and YYREEE (reference sequence). CDR3 sequence: CASSLADRGHPDYGYTF. The CDR3 DNA reads as TGTGCCAGCAGCTTGGCCGACAGGGGGCACCCTGACTATGGCTACACCTTC.